These 31 T cell receptor beta chains originate from one sample sequenced in a study of T-cell memory formation after mild COVID-19 (dated by TCRdb to about 2021). Library preparation was by 5' RACE. The data were produced on an Illumina NovaSeq 6000. TCRdb took the public reads, trimmed them with fastp at Q25, ran MiXCR for clone calling and kept in-frame beta chains. Here each entry gathers all rows of one CDR3 protein and keeps the most common genes and DNA. For this sample the table gives about 400,000 distinct CDR3 sequences, of which more than 15% were detected only once. The ten top clones hold roughly 21% of the sample. Sample: PBMCs or a T cell subset sorted from them (not recorded which). These receptors all come from a man aged 18-30 years who had mild COVID-19 (a few samples of this study predate the infection). The sample titles of this study are shuffled in the database, so cell type and time point are left out; the donor was told from shared clones.

This clonotype was observed a handful of times. The chain carries TRBV9 and TRBJ1-4, with D unresolved. The V gene lost 4 bases and the J gene lost 7 bases, with 14 bases spanning the gap. CDR3 length: 14 amino acids. CDR1 SGDLS and CDR2 YYNGEE come from the germline V gene. CDR3 sequence: CASSPSPRFEKLFF. DNA for the CDR3: TGTGCCAGCAGCCCGTCCCCCCGGTTTGAAAAACTGTTTTTT. Full variable domain (missing parts from reference TRBV9 and TRBJ1-4): DSGVTQTPKHLITATGQRVTLRCSPRSGDLSVYWYQQSLDQGLQFLIQYYNGEERAKGNILERFSAQQFPDLHSELNLSSLELGDSALYFCASSPSPRFEKLFFGSGTQLSVL.

The chain has TRBV12-3 or TRBV12-4 and TRBJ2-1; D may match TRBD1 or TRBD2 (5 bases each). This CDR3 is built from 14 residues. Trimming took 7 bases from V and 4 from J, leaving 14 bases between them. Here the CDR3 DNA reads TGTGCCAGCACGGGGCGGGTGGGGTACAATGAGCAGTTCTTC. It translates to CASTGRVGYNEQFF.

This clonotype was recorded a few times. The rearrangement uses TRBV4-1 and TRBJ2-1; 9 bases fit TRBD1. V trimming: 5 bases; J trimming: 7 bases; junction bases outside the gene matches: 12. Germline V gives CDR1 MGHRA, CDR2 YSYEKL. The CDR3 has 16 amino acids. As DNA, the CDR3 is TGCGCCAGCAGCACCCGGGACAGGGTCTTCGGAAATGAGCAGTTCTTC. This gives the protein CASSTRDRVFGNEQFF.

The chain carries TRBV12-3 or TRBV12-4 and TRBJ2-2; 7 bases agree with TRBD1. CDR3 length: 15 amino acids. Trimming at V came to 6 bases and at J to 0 bases, leaving 4 bases not matched to a gene. The CDR3 nucleotides read TGTGCCAGCAGGGGACAGACCTCGAACACCGGGGAGCTGTTTTTT. Its protein is CASRGQTSNTGELFF.

V and J are TRBV4-3 and TRBJ2-3; D gene uncertain. The V end lost 0 bases, the J end lost 2 bases, and 9 bases lay between the germline ends. This CDR3 has 15 amino acids. The germline CDR1 and CDR2 sequences are LGHNA and YSLEER. This CDR3 reads CASSQDSRSTDTQYF. The CDR3 coding sequence is TGCGCCAGCAGCCAAGATTCACGGTCCACAGATACGCAGTATTTT.

The chain carries TRBV24-1 and TRBJ2-2; 9 nucleotides agree with TRBD1. CDR3 size: 15 residues. The trim removed 3 bases at V and 7 bases at J, leaving 5 bases unmatched. Germline assignment: CDR1 KGHDR and CDR2 SFDVKD. The CDR3 here is CATSDPGQGGGELFF. The DNA for the CDR3 is TGTGCCACCAGTGATCCGGGACAGGGAGGCGGGGAGCTGTTTTTT.

V usage is TRBV11-2 and J usage is TRBJ2-7; D is ambiguous. Germline V gives CDR1 SGHAT, CDR2 FQNNGV. The CDR3 is made up of 14 amino acids. This CDR3 reads CASSLDRASSEQYV. The CDR3 coding sequence is TGTGCCAGCAGCTTAGATCGGGCATCCTCCGAGCAGTACGTC.

The V and J genes are TRBV29-1 and TRBJ1-2; no firm D call. This CDR3 has 13 amino acids. Germline V gene lookup returns CDR1 SQVTM and CDR2 ANQGSEA. V lost 2 bases, J lost 8 bases, and 15 bases lay in between. This CDR3 is CSVEYYGRQGYTF. Here the CDR3 DNA reads TGCAGCGTTGAATATTATGGCAGGCAGGGCTACACCTTC.

This clonotype occurred a few times. The chain combines TRBV6-6 with TRBJ2-3, with 9 bases matching TRBD1. This CDR3 region has 14 residues. V was clipped by 8 bases and J by 11 bases; unmatched bases: 14. Germline CDR1 reads MNHNY; CDR2 reads SVGAGI (reference sequence). In DNA form, the CDR3 reads TGTGCCAGCGGACTCACCGGGACAGGGAGTGGGCAGTATTTT. This sequence encodes CASGLTGTGSGQYF.

The V call is TRBV6-5, the J call TRBJ1-2; tentative D call: TRBD1 (5 bases). The CDR3 totals 14 residues. Germline V gene data show CDR1 as MNHEY and CDR2 as SVGAGI. Deletions cut 2 bases from V and 3 bases from J, with 10 bases between. The CDR3, as DNA: TGTGCCAGCAGTTACGGCAGGGTACACTATGGCTACACCTTC. This gives the protein CASSYGRVHYGYTF.

The chain recombines TRBV20-1 with TRBJ2-3, with a possible D match to TRBD2 (6 bases). The CDR3 has 14 residues. V was pared by 4 bases and J by 1 base, with 12 bases between. Germline CDR1 DFQATT, CDR2 SNEGSKA (reference sequence). The CDR3 nucleotides are TGCAGTGCTATTGGGGGGTGGGGCACAGATACGCAGTATTTT. Residues: CSAIGGWGTDTQYF.

This clonotype was counted ten times or more. The DNA of the CDR3 is TGTGCCAGCAGTCTGACGGCGGGGAGCACAGATACGCAGTATTTT. As protein: CASSLTAGSTDTQYF. V and J are TRBV6-4 and TRBJ2-3; the D gene is possibly TRBD2 (6 bases). The CDR3 has 15 residues. Germline V gives CDR1 MRHNA, CDR2 SNTAGT. Trimming removed 5 bases at V and 0 bases at J, with 12 bases between.

The rearrangement joins TRBV7-9 to TRBJ2-3; 8 bases match TRBD2. The junction had 6 bases not matched to a gene; V was cut back by 1 base and J by 6 bases. The length of the CDR3 is 15 residues. In germline, CDR1 is SEHNR, CDR2 FQNEAQ (reference sequence). CDR3 sequence: CASSLVLAGRDTQYF. The CDR3 coding sequence is TGTGCCAGCAGCTTAGTCTTAGCGGGGCGGGATACGCAGTATTTT.

This clonotype was seen once. CDR3 coding DNA: TGCAGTGCTAGAGATACTAGCGGGGACCACAATGAGCAGTTCTTC. Translating gives CSARDTSGDHNEQFF. The chain recombines TRBV20-1 with TRBJ2-1; 10 bases are shared with TRBD2. CDR3 size: 15 residues. V shed 0 bases and J 5 bases; nucleotides not matched to a gene: 4. Germline values: CDR1 DFQATT, CDR2 SNEGSKA (reference sequence).

This clonotype was counted a few times. The V call is TRBV5-1, the J call TRBJ2-2; D remains unclear. Per the germline V gene, CDR1 is SGHRS and CDR2 is YFSETQ. The CDR3 extends over 15 amino acids. Trimming removed 0 bases at V and 2 bases at J, with 8 bases between. The CDR3 nucleotides read TGCGCCAGCAGCTTGGCCTGGAGAAACACCGGGGAGCTGTTTTTT. Amino acid sequence: CASSLAWRNTGELFF.

This chain links TRBV6-9 with TRBJ2-1; perhaps TRBD1 as D (5 bases). V lost 6 bases to trimming and J lost 12 bases, with 18 bases between them. The CDR3 totals 13 residues. CDR1 is MNHGY and CDR2 is SVAAGI in the germline V gene. CDR3 DNA: TGTGCCAGCAGCACTACCCGACAGTTTCGGCAGTTCTTC. As protein: CASSTTRQFRQFF.

CDR3 nucleotide sequence: TGTGCCAGCAGCCCGGGACTCTCTCAGCCCCAGCATTTT. This encodes CASSPGLSQPQHF. This chain joins TRBV6-5 and TRBJ1-5, with D perhaps matching TRBD1 (5 bases). This CDR3 region has 13 residues. V dropped 6 bases and J dropped 6 bases, with 12 bases sitting between them. Germline V gene lookup returns CDR1 MNHEY and CDR2 SVGAGI.

This clonotype appeared a few times. This chain joins TRBV20-1 and TRBJ2-6; no clear D gene. This CDR3 comprises 13 residues. Deletions cut 6 bases from V and 2 bases from J, with 8 bases between. Germline loops: CDR1 DFQATT, CDR2 SNEGSKA (reference sequence). CDR3 sequence (DNA): TGCAGTGCCACGACACCTGGGGCCAACGTCCTGACTTTC. Translated: CSATTPGANVLTF.

The table lists this clonotype with a few counts. The chain joins TRBV12-3 or TRBV12-4 to TRBJ2-7, with D possibly matching TRBD1 (5 bases). This CDR3 has 14 amino acids. Trimming took 3 bases from V and 5 from J, leaving 14 bases between them. As DNA, the CDR3 is TGTGCCAGCAGTTTGATAGGGGTGCTCGACGAGCAGTACTTC. Its translation is CASSLIGVLDEQYF.

This chain joins TRBV6-6 and TRBJ2-2; D ambiguous. V lost 2 bases and J lost 3, with 16 bases in between. CDR3 size: 17 residues. Germline loops: CDR1 MNHNY, CDR2 SVGAGI (reference sequence). The CDR3 region is CASSYRVLRGDTGELFF. The DNA for the CDR3 is TGTGCCAGCAGTTACCGGGTCTTACGAGGTGACACCGGGGAGCTGTTTTTT.

This clonotype was detected a few times. A read error may explain this, as a much larger clone is one base away. The chain's CDR3 is CASSLGLAVETQYF. In DNA form, the CDR3 reads TGTGCCAGCAGCTTGGGACTAGCGGTGGAGACCCAGTACTTC. The rearrangement uses TRBV7-3 and TRBJ2-5; TRBD2 aligns across 11 bases. Germline CDR1 and CDR2: SGHTA and FQGTGA. The CDR3 runs 14 residues. Germline trimming cut 3 bases from V and 5 bases from J; bases unmatched to any gene: 2.

The rearrangement joins TRBV4-3 to TRBJ2-5; 7 bases match TRBD1. The J segment lost 5 bases and the V segment lost 0 bases, leaving 3 bases of the junction unmatched. The CDR3 runs 14 residues. CDR1 is LGHNA and CDR2 is YSLEER in the germline V gene. CDR3 amino acids: CASSQETGFETQYF. Written as DNA, the CDR3 is TGCGCCAGCAGCCAAGAGACAGGGTTCGAGACCCAGTACTTC.

The genes are TRBV5-6 and TRBJ2-7; possibly TRBD1 or TRBD2 for D (6 bases each). V shed 5 bases and J shed 7 bases, with 25 bases lying between them. Germline-derived CDR1 and CDR2 are SGHDT and YYEEEE. The CDR3 has 16 amino acids. CDR3 sequence reads: CASSQTVGGRRLEQYV. The CDR3 DNA follows: TGTGCCAGCAGTCAAACGGTCGGGGGCAGAAGGCTGGAGCAGTACGTC.

Only a few counts were recorded for this clonotype. V gene TRBV6-6 combines with J gene TRBJ1-5; D might be TRBD1 (6 bases). This CDR3 is built from 15 residues. Trimming pared 3 bases from V and 5 bases from J, leaving 14 bases between. The V gene's germline CDR1 is MNHNY and CDR2 SVGAGI (reference sequence). This CDR3 reads CASSYWEGGDQPQHF. In DNA form, the CDR3 reads TGTGCCAGCAGTTATTGGGAGGGGGGGGATCAGCCCCAGCATTTT.

The V and J genes are TRBV12-3 or TRBV12-4 and TRBJ1-5; TRBD1 might be the D (5 bases). Trimming shortened V by 3 bases and J by 7 bases, and 7 bases separated the two germline ends. CDR3 length equals 12 residues. The CDR3 DNA follows: TGTGCCAGCAGTTTGGACAAACAGCCCCAGCATTTT. Its protein product is CASSLDKQPQHF.

The chain couples TRBV13 to TRBJ2-3; D not resolved. The length of the CDR3 is 14 residues. Trimming stripped 1 base from V and 6 bases from J, with 11 bases between. CDR1 and CDR2 (germline): PRHDT, FYEKMQ (reference sequence). The CDR3 is CASSLALHRDTQYF. The DNA for the CDR3 is TGTGCCAGCAGCTTAGCTCTTCACCGGGATACGCAGTATTTT.

The V gene is TRBV7-8, the J gene TRBJ1-2, with D possibly TRBD1 on 6 matching bases. Germline loops: CDR1 SGHVS, CDR2 FQNEAQ. The CDR3 is 12 residues long. V gave up 3 bases and J gave up 8 bases, with 10 bases separating them. CDR3 nucleotide sequence: TGTGCCAGCAGCTTCGGGGGGCTCGGCTACACCTTC. This translates into CASSFGGLGYTF.

This clonotype was counted only a few times. The chain employs TRBV7-2 and TRBJ1-2; D ambiguous. The V end was cut by 5 bases, the J end by 0 bases, with 10 bases between. Germline CDR1 SGHTA, CDR2 FQGNSA. This CDR3 comprises 14 residues. CDR3 DNA: TGTGCCAGCAGCACCGGACTGCCTAACTATGGCTACACCTTC. Translation: CASSTGLPNYGYTF. Based on the CDR3 plus reference TRBV7-2 and TRBJ1-2, the full variable domain is GAGVSQSPSNKVTEKGKDVELRCDPISGHTALYWYRQSLGQGLEFLIYFQGNSAPDKSGLPSDRFSAERTGGSVSTLTIQRTQQEDSAVYLCASSTGLPNYGYTFGSGTRLTVV.

This clonotype was detected only a few times. This chain uses TRBV12-3 or TRBV12-4 with TRBJ1-1; 8 bases match TRBD1. The ends lost 5 bases at V and 7 bases at J; junction bases unmatched: 6. The CDR3 loop spans 13 amino acids. The CDR3 loop is CASSTRGRGEAFF. The CDR3 coding sequence is TGTGCCAGCAGTACCAGGGGGCGCGGTGAAGCTTTCTTT.

The rearrangement joins TRBV28 to TRBJ1-1; D not resolved. The V end lost 7 bases, the J end lost 0 bases, and 9 bases lay between the germline ends. The germline V gene has CDR1 MDHEN and CDR2 SYDVKM. The CDR3 contains 13 residues. In nucleotides, the CDR3 is TGTGCCAGCACTCCTAGAGTGAACACTGAAGCTTTCTTT. Protein sequence: CASTPRVNTEAFF.

A few counts support this clonotype. This chain connects TRBV11-2 to TRBJ2-3, with D perhaps matching TRBD1 (6 bases). The CDR3 consists of 14 residues. Trimming left V 4 bases short and J 6 bases short, with 14 bases between. CDR1 and CDR2 (germline): SGHAT, FQNNGV. This CDR3 reads CASSWGRGSDTQYF. The CDR3 nucleotides are TGTGCCAGCAGCTGGGGCAGGGGTAGTGATACGCAGTATTTT. Based on the CDR3 plus reference TRBV11-2 and TRBJ2-3, the full variable domain is EAGVAQSPRYKIIEKRQSVAFWCNPISGHATLYWYQQILGQGPKLLIQFQNNGVVDDSQLPKDRFSAERLKGVDSTLKIQPAKLEDSAVYLCASSWGRGSDTQYFGPGTRLTVL.